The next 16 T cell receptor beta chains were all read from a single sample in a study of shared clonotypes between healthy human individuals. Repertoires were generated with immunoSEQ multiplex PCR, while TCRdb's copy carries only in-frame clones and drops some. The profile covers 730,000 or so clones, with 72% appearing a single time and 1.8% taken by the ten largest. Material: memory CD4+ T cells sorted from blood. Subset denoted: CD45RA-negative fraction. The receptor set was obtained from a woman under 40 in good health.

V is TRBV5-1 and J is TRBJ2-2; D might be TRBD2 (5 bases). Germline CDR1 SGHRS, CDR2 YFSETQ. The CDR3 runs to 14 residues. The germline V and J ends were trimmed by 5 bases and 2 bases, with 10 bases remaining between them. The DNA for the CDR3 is TGCGCCAGCAGGATCCGGACTAACACCGGGGAGCTGTTTTTT. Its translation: CASRIRTNTGELFF. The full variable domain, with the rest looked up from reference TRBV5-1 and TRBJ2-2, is KAGVTQTPRYLIKTRGQQVTLSCSPISGHRSVSWYQQTPGQGLQFLFEYFSETQRNKGNFPGRFSGRQFSNSRSEMNVSTLELGDSALYLCASRIRTNTGELFFGEGSRLTVL.

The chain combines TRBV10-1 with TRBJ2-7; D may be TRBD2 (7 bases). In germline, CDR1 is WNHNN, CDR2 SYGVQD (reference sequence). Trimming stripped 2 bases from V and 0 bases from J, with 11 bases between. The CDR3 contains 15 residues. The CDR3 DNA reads TGCGCCAGCAGTGAGGGGGGGGCGAGCTCCTACGAGCAGTACTTC. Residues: CASSEGGASSYEQYF.

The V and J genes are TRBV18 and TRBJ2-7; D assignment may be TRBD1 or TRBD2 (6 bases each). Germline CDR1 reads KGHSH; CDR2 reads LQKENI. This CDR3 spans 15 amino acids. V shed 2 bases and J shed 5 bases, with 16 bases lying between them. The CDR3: CASSPFGGTTDEQYF. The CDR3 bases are TGTGCCAGCTCACCATTCGGAGGGACAACGGACGAGCAGTACTTC.

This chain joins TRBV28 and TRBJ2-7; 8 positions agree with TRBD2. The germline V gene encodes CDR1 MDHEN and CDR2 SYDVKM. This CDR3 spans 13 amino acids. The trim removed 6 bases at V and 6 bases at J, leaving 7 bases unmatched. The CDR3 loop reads CASRARGGIEQYF. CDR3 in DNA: TGTGCCAGCAGGGCACGGGGGGGGATCGAGCAGTACTTC.

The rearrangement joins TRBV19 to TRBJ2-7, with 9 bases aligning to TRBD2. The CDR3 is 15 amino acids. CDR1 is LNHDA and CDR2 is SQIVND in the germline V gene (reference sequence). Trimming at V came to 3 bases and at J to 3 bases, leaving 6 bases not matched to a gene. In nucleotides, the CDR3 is TGTGCCAGTAGTATGGTAGCGGGGGCTAACTACGAGCAGTACTTC. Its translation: CASSMVAGANYEQYF.

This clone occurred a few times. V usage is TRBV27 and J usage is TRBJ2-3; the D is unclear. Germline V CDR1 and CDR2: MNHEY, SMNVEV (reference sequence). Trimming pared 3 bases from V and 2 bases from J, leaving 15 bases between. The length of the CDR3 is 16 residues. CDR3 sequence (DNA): TGTGCCAGCAGTTTCCGTCCCGGGCGGATCACAGATACGCAGTATTTT. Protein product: CASSFRPGRITDTQYF.

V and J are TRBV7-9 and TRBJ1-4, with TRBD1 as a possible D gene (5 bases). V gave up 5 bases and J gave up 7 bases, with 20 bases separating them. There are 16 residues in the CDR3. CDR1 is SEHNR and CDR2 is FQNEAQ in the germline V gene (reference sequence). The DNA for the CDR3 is TGTGCCAGCAGCAACGGGCAGGGCTCATCGGGTGAAAAACTGTTTTTT. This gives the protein CASSNGQGSSGEKLFF.

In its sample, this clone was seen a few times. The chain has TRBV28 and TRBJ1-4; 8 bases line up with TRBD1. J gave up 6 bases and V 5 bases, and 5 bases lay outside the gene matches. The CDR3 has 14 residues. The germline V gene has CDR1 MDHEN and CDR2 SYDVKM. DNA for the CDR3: TGTGCCAGCAGTACTGACAGGGGAGATGAAAAACTGTTTTTT. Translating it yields CASSTDRGDEKLFF.

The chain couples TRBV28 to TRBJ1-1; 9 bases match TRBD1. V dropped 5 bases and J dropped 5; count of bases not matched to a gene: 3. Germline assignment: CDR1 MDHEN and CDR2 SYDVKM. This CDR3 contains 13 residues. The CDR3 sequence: CASSRDRVTEAFF. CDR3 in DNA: TGTGCCAGCAGTAGGGACAGGGTGACTGAAGCTTTCTTT.

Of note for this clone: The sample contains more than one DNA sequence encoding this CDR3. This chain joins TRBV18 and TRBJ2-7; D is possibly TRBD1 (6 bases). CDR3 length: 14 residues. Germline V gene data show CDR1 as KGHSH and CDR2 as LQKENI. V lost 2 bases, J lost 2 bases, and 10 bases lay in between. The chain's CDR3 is CASSPRTETYEQYF. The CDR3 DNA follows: TGTGCCAGCTCACCAAGGACAGAGACCTACGAGCAGTACTTC.

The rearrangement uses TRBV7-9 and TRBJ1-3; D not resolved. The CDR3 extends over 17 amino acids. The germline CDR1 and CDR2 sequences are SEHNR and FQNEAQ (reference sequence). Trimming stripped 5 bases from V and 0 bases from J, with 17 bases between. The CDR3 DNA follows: TGTGCCAGCAGCCCCGGTCCCCTTGGGCTCTCTGGAAACACCATATATTTT. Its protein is CASSPGPLGLSGNTIYF.

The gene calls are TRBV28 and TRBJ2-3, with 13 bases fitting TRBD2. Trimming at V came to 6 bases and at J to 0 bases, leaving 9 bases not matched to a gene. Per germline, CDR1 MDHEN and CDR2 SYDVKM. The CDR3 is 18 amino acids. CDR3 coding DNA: TGTGCCAGCAGCTTCGGCCGACTAGCGGGAGGCAGCACAGATACGCAGTATTTT. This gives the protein CASSFGRLAGGSTDTQYF.

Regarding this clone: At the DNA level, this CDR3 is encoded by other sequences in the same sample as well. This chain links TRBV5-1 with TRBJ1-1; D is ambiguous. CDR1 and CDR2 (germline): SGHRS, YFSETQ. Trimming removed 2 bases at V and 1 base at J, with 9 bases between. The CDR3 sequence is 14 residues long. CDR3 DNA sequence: TGCGCCAGCAGCTTAGGGCACGAGAACACTGAAGCTTTCTTT. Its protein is CASSLGHENTEAFF.

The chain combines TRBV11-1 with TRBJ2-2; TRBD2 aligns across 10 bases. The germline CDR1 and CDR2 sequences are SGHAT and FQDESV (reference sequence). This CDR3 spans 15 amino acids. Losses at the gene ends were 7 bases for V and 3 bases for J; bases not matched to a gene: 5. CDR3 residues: CASTAAGGYTGELFF. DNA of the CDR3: TGTGCCAGCACCGCAGCGGGAGGGTACACCGGGGAGCTGTTTTTT.

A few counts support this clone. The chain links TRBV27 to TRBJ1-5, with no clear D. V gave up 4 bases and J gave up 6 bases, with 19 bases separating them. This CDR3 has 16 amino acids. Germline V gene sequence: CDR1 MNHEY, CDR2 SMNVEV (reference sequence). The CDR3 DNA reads TGTGCCAGCAGTTCGACTTCCCAGCCTCTAGGTCAGCCCCAGCATTTT. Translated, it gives CASSSTSQPLGQPQHF.

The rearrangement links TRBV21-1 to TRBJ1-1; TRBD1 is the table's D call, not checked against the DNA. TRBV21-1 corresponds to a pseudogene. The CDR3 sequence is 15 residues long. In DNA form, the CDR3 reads TGTGCCAGCAGCACACGGCAGGGGTCGAACACTGAAGCTTTCTTT. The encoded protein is CASSTRQGSNTEAFF.